This TCR beta chain was observed in a study of blood T cell repertoires in COVID-19. Background on the study: Sample material is recorded as cDNA or gDNA derived from T cells, B-cell-depleted T cells, or PBMCs.

As handled by the study authors: Amplification of reference gene primers provided the estimated nucleated cell counts. TCRdb's table, derived via immunoSEQ multiplex PCR, lists solely in-frame clones and lacks some. For V, J and clone size, that table is used; D and trimming come from the DNA. The sample contains roughly 260,000 clones, 88% of which appear only once. The CDR3 loop spans 15 amino acids. V lost 2 bases, J lost 0 bases, and 10 bases lay in between. Germline V CDR1 and CDR2: SGHVS, FQNEAQ. Sequencing was done on a sample of peripheral blood. This clonotype originated in a man in his 60s who had recovered from COVID-19. V usage is TRBV7-8 and J usage is TRBJ2-5, with a weak D call TRBD2 (5 bases). The CDR3 region is CASSLTLDHQETQYF. The CDR3 DNA sequence: TGTGCCAGCAGCTTAACACTAGATCACCAAGAGACCCAGTACTTC.